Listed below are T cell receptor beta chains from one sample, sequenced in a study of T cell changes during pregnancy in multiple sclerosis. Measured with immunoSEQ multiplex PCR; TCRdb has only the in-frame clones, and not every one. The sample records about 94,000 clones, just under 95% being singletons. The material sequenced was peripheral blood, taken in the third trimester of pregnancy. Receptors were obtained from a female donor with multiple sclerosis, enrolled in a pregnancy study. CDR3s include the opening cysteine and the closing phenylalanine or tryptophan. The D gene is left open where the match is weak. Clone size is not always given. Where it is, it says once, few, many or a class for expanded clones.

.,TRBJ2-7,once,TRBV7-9,TGTGCCAGCAGCTCTTTATCCTACGAGCAGTACTTC,CASSSLSYEQYF
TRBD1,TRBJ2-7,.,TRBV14,TGTGCCAGCAGCCAGGGACAGGTCTCCTACGAGCAGTACTTC,CASSQGQVSYEQYF
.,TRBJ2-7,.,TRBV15,TGTGCCACCAGCAGGACAGGTGCATCCTACGAGCAGTACTTC,CATSRTGASYEQYF
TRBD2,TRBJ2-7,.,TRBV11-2,TGTGCCAGCAGGTTCGGGACTAGCGGGGTGAGCTCCTACGAGCAGTACTTC,CASRFGTSGVSSYEQYF
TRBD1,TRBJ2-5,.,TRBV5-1,TGCGCCAGCAGCCGGGACAGCCAAGAGACCCAGTACTTC,CASSRDSQETQYF
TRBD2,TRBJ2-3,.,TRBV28,TGTGCCAGCAGTTTAAGGGGGTTACGACTAGCGGGGGACACAGATACGCAGTATTTT,CASSLRGLRLAGDTDTQYF
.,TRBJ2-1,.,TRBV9,TGTGCCAGCAGCGTAGAAAGAACGGGATCGAGCAATGAGCAGTTCTTC,CASSVERTGSSNEQFF
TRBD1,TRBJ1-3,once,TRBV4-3,TGCGCCAGCAGCCCAGCCAGGACAGGCCAGAGAAACACCATATATTTT,CASSPARTGQRNTIYF
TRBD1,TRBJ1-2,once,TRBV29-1,TGCAGCGTTGAAGGGACAGGGGGTTTCTATGGCTACACCTTC,CSVEGTGGFYGYTF
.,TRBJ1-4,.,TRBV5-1,TGCGCCAGCAGCCGAGGCCAGCAGACTAATGAAAAACTGTTTTTT,CASSRGQQTNEKLFF
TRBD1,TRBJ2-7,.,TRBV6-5,TGTGCCAGCAGTAAGACAGGGGGCTGGTACGAGCAGTACTTC,CASSKTGGWYEQYF
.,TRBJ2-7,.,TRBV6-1,TGTGCCAGCAGGAGAAAGGAGGGTCCCGGGCAGGAGCAGTACTTC,CASRRKEGPGQEQYF
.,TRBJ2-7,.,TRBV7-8,TGTGCCAGCAGCCCCCGGACAACCTACGAGCAGTACTTC,CASSPRTTYEQYF
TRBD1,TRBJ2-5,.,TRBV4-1,TGCGCCAGCAGCAATAATGACAGGGAAGGAGAGACCCAGTACTTC,CASSNNDREGETQYF
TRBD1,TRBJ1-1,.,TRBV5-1,TGCGCCAGCAGCTCGAACAGGGGGCCGGCGAACACTGAAGCTTTCTTT,CASSSNRGPANTEAFF
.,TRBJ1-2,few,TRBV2,TGTGTCTCCAGTCCGGGGGTCTATGGCTACACCTTC,CVSSPGVYGYTF
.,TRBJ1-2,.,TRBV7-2,TGTGCCAGCAGCTATATTGGGGGGTATGATGGCTACACCTTC,CASSYIGGYDGYTF
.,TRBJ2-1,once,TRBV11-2,TGTGCCAGCAGCCGGACAGTTTTAGATGAGCAGTTCTTC,CASSRTVLDEQFF
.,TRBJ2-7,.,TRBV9,TGTGCCAGCTCCGGAGGGGGGAGGGGCTACGAGCAGTACTTC,CASSGGGRGYEQYF
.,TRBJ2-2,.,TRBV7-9,TGTGCCAGCAGCTTAAGTAGCGTCCTCCCCTCGAATACCGGGGAGCTGTTTTTT,CASSLSSVLPSNTGELFF
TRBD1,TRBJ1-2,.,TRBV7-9,TGTGCCAGCAGCTTCGACTGGACAGGGGAAAACTATGGCTACACCTTC,CASSFDWTGENYGYTF
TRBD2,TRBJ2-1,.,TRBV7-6,TGTGCCAGCAGCCCCCTAGCGGGAGCGCGGATAGTAGGACTAGATGAGCAGTTCTTC,CASSPLAGARIVGLDEQFF
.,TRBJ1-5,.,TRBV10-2,TGCGCCAGCAGTGCTACAGGTTATAGCAATCAGCCCCAGCATTTT,CASSATGYSNQPQHF
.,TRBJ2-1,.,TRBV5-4,TGTGCCAGCAGCTTGGACAAGAATGAGCAGTTCTTC,CASSLDKNEQFF
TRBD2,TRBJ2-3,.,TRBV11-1,TGTGCCGCTCAGGGCGGGAGGCTGGATACGCAGTATTTT,CAAQGGRLDTQYF
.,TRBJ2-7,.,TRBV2,TGTGCCAGCAGGCCCTGGGAGCAGGAGCAGTACTTC,CASRPWEQEQYF
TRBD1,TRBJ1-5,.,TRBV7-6,TGTGCCAGCAGCTTAAACGCCCGACAGGGTGGCAATCAGCCCCAGCATTTT,CASSLNARQGGNQPQHF
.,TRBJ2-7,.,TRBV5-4,TGTGCCAGCAGCTTAGGGGTAAGGTACGAGCAGTACTTC,CASSLGVRYEQYF
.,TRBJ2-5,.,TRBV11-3,TGTGCCAGCAGCTTACGAGGAGGGGCTGATCAAGAGACCCAGTACTTC,CASSLRGGADQETQYF
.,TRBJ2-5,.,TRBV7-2,TGTGCCAGCAGCGTCGACAGGAAAGAGACCCAGTACTTC,CASSVDRKETQYF
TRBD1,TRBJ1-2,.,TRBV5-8,TGTGCCAGCAGCTTGAGAGGGGACAGCAACTATGGCTACACCTTC,CASSLRGDSNYGYTF
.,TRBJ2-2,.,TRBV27,TGTGCCAGCAGTTTCGGCGGGAACACCGGGGAGCTGTTTTTT,CASSFGGNTGELFF
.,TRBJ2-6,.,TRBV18,TGTGCCAGCTCACCACCGGGAGCACAGATCGTTTCTGGGGCCAACGTCCTGACTTTC,CASSPPGAQIVSGANVLTF
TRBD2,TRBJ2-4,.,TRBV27,TGTGCCAGCAGTTTCCTAGCGGGAGAGGCGAACATTCAGTACTTC,CASSFLAGEANIQYF
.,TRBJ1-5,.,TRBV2,TGTGCCAGCAGTGAATTAGGAGGAGAGACCAATCAGCCCCAGCATTTT,CASSELGGETNQPQHF
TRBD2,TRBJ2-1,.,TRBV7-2,TGTGCCAGCAGCTCGGGACTAGCGGGAGCCAGCGAGCAGTTCTTC,CASSSGLAGASEQFF
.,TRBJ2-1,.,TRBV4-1,TGCGCCAGCAGCCAAGAATCTCAGAAAAATGAGCAGTTCTTC,CASSQESQKNEQFF